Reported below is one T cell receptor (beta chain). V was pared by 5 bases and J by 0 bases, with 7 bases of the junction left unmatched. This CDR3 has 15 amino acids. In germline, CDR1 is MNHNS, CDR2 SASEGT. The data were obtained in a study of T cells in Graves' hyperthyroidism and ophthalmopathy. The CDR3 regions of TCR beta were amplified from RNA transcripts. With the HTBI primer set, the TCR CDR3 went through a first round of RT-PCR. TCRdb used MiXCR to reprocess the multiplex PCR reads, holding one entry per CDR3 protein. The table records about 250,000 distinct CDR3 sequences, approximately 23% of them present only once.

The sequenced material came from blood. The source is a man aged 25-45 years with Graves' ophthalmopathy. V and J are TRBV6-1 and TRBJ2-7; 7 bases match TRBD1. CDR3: CASSLTGFSSYEQYF. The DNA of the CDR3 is TGTGCCAGCAGTCTGACAGGGTTTAGCTCCTACGAGCAGTACTTC.